The clone carrying this T cell receptor beta chain was found many times. Its target is unknown. Germline V gene lookup returns CDR1 SGDLS and CDR2 YYNGEE. The CDR3 length is 15 residues. V lost 3 bases and J 0 bases, leaving 10 bases between the germline ends. This sample was included in a study of T-cell reconstitution after alpha-beta-depleted transplantation in children. Study observations and caveats: T-cell counts and diversity were attributed mostly to newly produced T cells one year after transplant. After transplant, high TCRbeta diversity at day 60 in some patients arose from surviving recipient T cells and thymic progenitors. The study reportedly traced alpha-beta T cells about two months after transplant to several hundred expanded graft clones.

Preparation of the TCRbeta library used unique molecular identifiers. TCRdb passed the PCR reads through MiXCR, listing each CDR3 protein once. The table records around 300,000 distinct CDR3 sequences, roughly 9.1% of them present only once. V is TRBV9 and J is TRBJ2-1; possibly TRBD1 for D (6 bases). The sequence was collected from a boy younger than two with acute myeloid leukemia, due to receive a stem cell transplant. The sample here was PBMCs, taken before TCRalphabeta/CD19-depleted stem cell transplant. The CDR3: CASSDRESSYNEQFF. In DNA, the CDR3 is TGTGCCAGCAGCGACAGGGAGAGCTCCTACAATGAGCAGTTCTTC.